This T cell receptor (beta chain) is drawn from a study of T cells in Graves' hyperthyroidism and ophthalmopathy. The TCR beta CDR3 regions underwent amplification using RNA transcripts as the source. HTBI primers drove first-round RT-PCR of the TCR CDR3. TCRdb processed the multiplex PCR reads anew with MiXCR; each CDR3 protein has one entry. This sample has about 570,000 distinct CDR3 sequences, with around 42% found just once. CDR1 SGHRS and CDR2 YFSETQ come from the germline V gene. The CDR3 has 16 amino acids. After removal of 2 bases from V and 4 bases from J, the junction contained 3 bases not matched to a gene. This clonotype was detected many times.

The V call is TRBV5-1, the J call TRBJ1-6; 10 bases align to TRBD1. The sequencing sample was made of peripheral blood or thyroid tissue (not recorded which). The receptor's source is an adult woman with Graves' disease, either hyperthyroidism or ophthalmopathy (not recorded which). Written as DNA, the CDR3 is TGCGCCAGCAGCTTCGGACAGGGGGGGTATAATTCACCCCTCCACTTT. Protein sequence: CASSFGQGGYNSPLHF.